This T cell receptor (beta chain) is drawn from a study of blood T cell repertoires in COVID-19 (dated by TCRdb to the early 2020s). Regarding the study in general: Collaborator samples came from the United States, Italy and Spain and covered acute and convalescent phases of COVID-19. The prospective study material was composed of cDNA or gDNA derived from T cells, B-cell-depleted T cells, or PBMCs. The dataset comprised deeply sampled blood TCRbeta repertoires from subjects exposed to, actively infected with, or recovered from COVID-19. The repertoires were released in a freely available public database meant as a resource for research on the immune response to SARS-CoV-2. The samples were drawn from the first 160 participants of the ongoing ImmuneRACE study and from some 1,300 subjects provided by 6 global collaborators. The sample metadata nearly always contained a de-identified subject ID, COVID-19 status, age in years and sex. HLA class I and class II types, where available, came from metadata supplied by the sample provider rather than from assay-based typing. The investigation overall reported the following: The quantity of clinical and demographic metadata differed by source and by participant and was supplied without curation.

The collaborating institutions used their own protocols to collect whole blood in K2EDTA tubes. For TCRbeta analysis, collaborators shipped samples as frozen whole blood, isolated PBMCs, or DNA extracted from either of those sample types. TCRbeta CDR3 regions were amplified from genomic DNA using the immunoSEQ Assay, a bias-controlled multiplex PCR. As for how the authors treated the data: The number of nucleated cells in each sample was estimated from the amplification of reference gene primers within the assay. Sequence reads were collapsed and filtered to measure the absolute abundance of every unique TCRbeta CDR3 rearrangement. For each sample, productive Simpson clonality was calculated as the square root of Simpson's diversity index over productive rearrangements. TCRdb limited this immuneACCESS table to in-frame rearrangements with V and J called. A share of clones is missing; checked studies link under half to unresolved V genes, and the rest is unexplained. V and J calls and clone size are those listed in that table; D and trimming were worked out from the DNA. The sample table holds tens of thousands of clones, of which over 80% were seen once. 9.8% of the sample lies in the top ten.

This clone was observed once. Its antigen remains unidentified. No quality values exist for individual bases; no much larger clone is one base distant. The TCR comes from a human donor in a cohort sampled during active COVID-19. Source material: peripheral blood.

The encoded CDR3 is CATSDLSRQGRPYEQYF. The nucleotide sequence reads TGTGCCACCAGTGATTTATCGCGACAGGGGCGCCCCTACGAGCAGTACTTC. This sequence uses TRBV24-1 and TRBJ2-7; 8 bases in the junction line up with TRBD1. The germline V and J ends show losses of 1 base and 2 bases respectively, and no gene match explains 9 bases of the junction. The germline V gene specifies KGHDR as CDR1 and SFDVKD as CDR2. Its CDR3 holds 17 amino acids, cysteine through phenylalanine. Only the CDR3 portion is preserved as DNA: 51 bases, with reading frame beginning at the first base.